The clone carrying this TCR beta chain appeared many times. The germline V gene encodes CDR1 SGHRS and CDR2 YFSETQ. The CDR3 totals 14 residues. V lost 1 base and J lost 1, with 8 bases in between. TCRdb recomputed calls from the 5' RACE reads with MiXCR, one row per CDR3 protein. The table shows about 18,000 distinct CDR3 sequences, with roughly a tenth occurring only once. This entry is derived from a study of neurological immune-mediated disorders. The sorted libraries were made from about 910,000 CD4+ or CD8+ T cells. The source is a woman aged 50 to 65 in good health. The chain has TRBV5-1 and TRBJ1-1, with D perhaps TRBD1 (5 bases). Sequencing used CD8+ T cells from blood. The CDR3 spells CASSLRGTNTEAFF. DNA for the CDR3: TGCGCCAGCAGCTTGAGAGGGACGAACACTGAAGCTTTCTTT.